Listed below are T cell receptor beta chains from one sample, sequenced in a study of cytomegalovirus exposure and HLA in healthy donors. Repertoires were generated with immunoSEQ multiplex PCR, while TCRdb's copy carries only in-frame clones and drops some. Of 150,000 to 200,000 clones in the sample, roughly 80% were seen once. Sequenced sample: PBMCs. These receptors came from a man aged 50 to 59 in good health and CMV-seropositive. Each CDR3 is given with its conserved first and last residue. D genes are given only for firm matches. Some rows have no size entry. The others give once, few or many, or a class for an expanded clone.

J,D,size,V,DNA,CDR3
TRBJ2-2,.,.,TRBV21-1,TGTGCCAGCAGCTCGGATAGGCAGGAGGCGAACACCGGGGAGCTGTTTTTT,CASSSDRQEANTGELFF
TRBJ1-2,TRBD1,.,TRBV5-6,TGTGCCAGCAGCGAACAGGGGGCGCGTGGCTACACCTTC,CASSEQGARGYTF
TRBJ1-1,.,.,TRBV7-9,TGTGCCAGCAGGCAGGTGACTGAAGCTTTCTTT,CASRQVTEAFF
TRBJ1-2,.,few,TRBV28,TGTGCCAGCAGTCAAGGACAGCAAATTAACTATGGCTACACCTTC,CASSQGQQINYGYTF
TRBJ2-7,TRBD1,.,TRBV10-1,TGCGCCAGCAGTGAGTTTCAGGGACAGTACCTCTACGAGCAGTACTTC,CASSEFQGQYLYEQYF
TRBJ2-2,TRBD2,.,TRBV6-4,TGTGCCAGCAGTGACTCGGCGGGGGAGAACACCGGGGAGCTGTTTTTT,CASSDSAGENTGELFF
TRBJ2-7,TRBD1,few,TRBV5-4,TGTGCCAGCAGCTTGGAAGGGACAGCCCGCGAGCAGTACTTC,CASSLEGTAREQYF
TRBJ1-2,.,.,TRBV6-1,TGTGCCAGCCTGGGGGGGGACAAGCTCTATGGCTACACCTTC,CASLGGDKLYGYTF
TRBJ1-1,.,.,TRBV10-3,TGTGCCGCCCACACGAAAACAGGGACTGAAGCTTTCTTT,CAAHTKTGTEAFF
TRBJ2-2,TRBD2,.,TRBV9,TGTGCCAGCAGCGTAAAAAGCGGGGGGGGAAGGACCGGGGAGCTGTTTTTT,CASSVKSGGGRTGELFF
TRBJ2-7,TRBD2,.,TRBV15,TGTGCCACCAGCAGAGAGGTTTCTAGCGGGGTCAGCTCCTACGAGCAGTACTTC,CATSREVSSGVSSYEQYF